This section outlines one T cell receptor (beta chain) sequence together with its context. These data come from a study of cytomegalovirus exposure and HLA in healthy donors. CDR3 length: 15 amino acids. Germline CDR1 SGHVS, CDR2 FNYEAQ. With V trimmed by 0 bases and J by 9 bases, 6 bases remained unmatched. PCR employed 60 Vbeta and 13 Jbeta primers. Profiling relied on immunoSEQ multiplex PCR, and the TCRdb table lists in-frame clones only, not all of them. Found here are 150,000 to 200,000 clones, around 81% of them singletons; the top ten hold more than 1.5%. The TCR sequence derives from a man younger than 30 in good health and CMV-seronegative. The chain couples TRBV7-6 to TRBJ2-1; TRBD2 agrees at 9 bases. The specimen sequenced was PBMCs. The CDR3 protein is CASSLAAGGSREQFF. CDR3 nucleotides: TGTGCCAGCAGCTTAGCAGCGGGAGGTTCGCGTGAGCAGTTCTTC.